The 5 T cell receptor beta chains reported below all come from one sample, sequenced in a study of tumor-infiltrating lymphocytes in primary liver carcinoma. From unsorted bulk tissue weighing about 20-33 mg, DNA and RNA were co-extracted. The investigators made TCR beta cDNA from about 0.45 ug total RNA, using a constant-region primer. ARM-PCR, slightly modified, supplied the TCR beta libraries through three nested multiplex PCR rounds. Amplification in the first two PCR rounds was performed using TRBV1-TRBV30 forward primers and a C-beta reverse primer for approximately 10 cycles each. TCRdb reprocessed the multiplex PCR reads via MiXCR and lists one record per CDR3 protein. The data contain about 64,000 distinct CDR3 sequences, about 71% of them singletons. The sample consisted of liver tumor tissue from sampling region 4. Sample subset: tumor region T4, right-lateral pole. Source of these receptors: a man aged 35 to 55 with primary liver carcinoma and hepatitis B virus infection.

Details on this clonotype: Compared with germline, one end of the junction differs, possibly owing to a read error. V and J are TRBV12-3 or TRBV12-4 and TRBJ2-1, with 14 bases lining up with TRBD2. The CDR3 is 17 amino acids. The CDR3 DNA follows: TGTGCCAGCACCGCGACTAGCGGGAGGGCCTCCTACAATGAGCACTTCTTC. Protein: CASTATSGRASYNEHFF.

Concerning this clonotype itself: The conserved phenylalanine or tryptophan is not found at the CDR3 terminus, so this likely reflects a read error. The DNA is left out, because the CDR3 cannot be placed on it with certainty; the CDR3 is given as TCRdb lists it. This chain links TRBV4-1 with TRBJ2-3; TRBD1, as called in the table, went unchecked against the DNA. The CDR3 numbers 13 amino acids, ends counted. CDR1 is MGHRA and CDR2 is YSYEKL in the germline V gene. CDR3 loop: CASSQEYQGGPHL.

With respect to this clonotype: A much larger clone differs from this one at a single base, so this may be a read error. The rearrangement links TRBV5-6 to TRBJ2-2; 7 bases map to TRBD1. Germline loops: CDR1 SGHDT, CDR2 YYEEEE. This CDR3 comprises 15 residues. The CDR3 nucleotides are TGTGCCGGCAGCTGGGGACAGACGAACACCGGGGAGCTGTTTTTT. Translated: CAGSWGQTNTGELFF. Filled out from reference TRBV5-6 and TRBJ2-2, the complete variable domain reads DAGVTQSPTHLIKTRGQQVTLRCSPKSGHDTVSWYQQALGQGPQFIFQYYEEEERQRGNFPDRFSGHQFPNYSSELNVNALLLGDSALYLCAGSWGQTNTGELFFGEGSRLTVL.

As to this clonotype: Relative to the germline gene, one junction end is altered; a read error may explain this. This sequence joins TRBV6-6 and TRBJ1-3; D uncertain. Looked up from germline, CDR1 is MNHNY and CDR2 is SVGAGI (reference sequence). This CDR3 spans 15 amino acids. The CDR3, as DNA: TGTGCCAGCAGTTATGAGCCGAACTCTGGAAACATCATATATTTT. This encodes CASSYEPNSGNIIYF.

This clonotype showed up many times. V is TRBV6-5 and J is TRBJ2-1; 9 bases fit TRBD1. The CDR3 runs to 15 residues. In germline, CDR1 is MNHEY, CDR2 SVGAGI. The V gene end was trimmed by 2 bases and the J gene end by 10 bases; junction bases not matched to a gene: 9. The CDR3 loop reads CASSYRPGTGLEQFF. The DNA of the CDR3 is TGTGCCAGCAGTTACCGTCCCGGGACAGGGTTGGAGCAGTTCTTC.